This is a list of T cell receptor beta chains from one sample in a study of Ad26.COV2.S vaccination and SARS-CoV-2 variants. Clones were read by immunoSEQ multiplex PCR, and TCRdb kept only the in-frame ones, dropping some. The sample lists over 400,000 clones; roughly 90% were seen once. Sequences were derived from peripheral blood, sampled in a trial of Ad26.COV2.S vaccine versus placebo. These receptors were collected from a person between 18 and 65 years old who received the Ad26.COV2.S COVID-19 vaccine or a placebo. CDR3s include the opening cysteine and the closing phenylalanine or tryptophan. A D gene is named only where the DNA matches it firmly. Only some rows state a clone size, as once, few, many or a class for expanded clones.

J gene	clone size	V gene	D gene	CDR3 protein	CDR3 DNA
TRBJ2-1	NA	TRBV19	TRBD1	CASTRQGNNEQFF	TGTGCCAGTACTAGACAGGGGAACAATGAGCAGTTCTTC
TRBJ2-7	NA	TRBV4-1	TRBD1	CASSQVGKTGGYEQYF	TGCGCCAGCAGCCAAGTCGGGAAGACAGGGGGGTACGAGCAGTACTTC
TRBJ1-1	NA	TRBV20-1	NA	CSASTPGSAGDTEAFF	TGCAGTGCTAGTACTCCCGGCAGTGCGGGGGACACTGAAGCTTTCTTT
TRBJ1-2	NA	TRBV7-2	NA	CASSLAGTNYGYTF	TGTGCCAGCAGCTTAGCCGGGACTAACTATGGCTACACCTTC
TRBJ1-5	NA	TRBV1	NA	CTSSSPLGPNQPQHF	TGCACCAGCAGTTCTCCTTTAGGGCCGAATCAGCCCCAGCATTTT
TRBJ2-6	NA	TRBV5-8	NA	CASRQRGSSGANVLTF	TGTGCCAGCAGGCAAAGAGGGAGCTCTGGGGCCAACGTCCTGACTTTC
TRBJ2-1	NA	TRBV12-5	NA	CASGFWGAVEQFF	TGTGCTAGTGGTTTTTGGGGGGCTGTTGAGCAGTTCTTC
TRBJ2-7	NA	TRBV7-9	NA	CASSLAVHEQYF	TGTGCCAGCAGCTTAGCAGTCCACGAGCAGTACTTC
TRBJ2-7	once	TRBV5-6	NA	CASSLGQGQYEQYF	TGTGCCAGCAGCTTGGGTCAGGGCCAGTACGAGCAGTACTTC
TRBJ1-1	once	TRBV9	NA	CASSAVRTDEAFF	TGTGCCAGCAGCGCCGTAAGGACGGATGAAGCTTTCTTT
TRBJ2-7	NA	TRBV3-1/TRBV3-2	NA	CASSLPGTPGEQYF	TGTGCCAGCAGCCTCCCGGGCACCCCAGGGGAGCAGTACTTC
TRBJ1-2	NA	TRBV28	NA	CASSLSGRMYTF	TGTGCCAGCAGTTTATCGGGCAGGATGTACACCTTC